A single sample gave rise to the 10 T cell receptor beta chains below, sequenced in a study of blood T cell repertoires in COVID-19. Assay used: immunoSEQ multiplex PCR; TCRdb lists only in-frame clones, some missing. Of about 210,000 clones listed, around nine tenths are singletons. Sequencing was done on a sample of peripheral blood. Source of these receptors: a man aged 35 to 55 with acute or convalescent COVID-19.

The CDR3 sequence: CASVRRSSYNSPLHF. In DNA, the CDR3 is TGTGCCAGCGTGAGGCGGAGCTCCTATAATTCACCCCTCCACTTT. This chain connects TRBV28 to TRBJ1-6; D unclear. Trimming took 8 bases from V and 0 from J, leaving 11 bases between them. CDR1 and CDR2 from the germline V gene are MDHEN and SYDVKM. The CDR3 extends over 15 amino acids. The variable domain in full, with the rest retrieved from reference TRBV28 and TRBJ1-6, is DVKVTQSSRYLVKRTGEKVFLECVQDMDHENMFWYRQDPGLGLRLIYFSYDVKMKEKGDIPEGYSVSREKKERFSLILESASTNQTSMYLCASVRRSSYNSPLHFGNGTRLTVT.

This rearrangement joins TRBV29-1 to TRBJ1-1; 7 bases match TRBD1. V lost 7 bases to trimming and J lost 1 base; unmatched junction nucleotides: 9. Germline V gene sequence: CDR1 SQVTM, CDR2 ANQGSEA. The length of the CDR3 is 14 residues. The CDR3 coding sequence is TGCAGCGCTTATCAGGGACAGCGGAACACTGAAGCTTTCTTT. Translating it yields CSAYQGQRNTEAFF.

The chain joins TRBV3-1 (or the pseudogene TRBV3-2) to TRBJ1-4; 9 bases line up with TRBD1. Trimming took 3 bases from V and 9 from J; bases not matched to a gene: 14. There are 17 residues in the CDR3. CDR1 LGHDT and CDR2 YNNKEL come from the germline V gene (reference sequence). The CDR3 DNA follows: TGTGCCAGCAGCCAGGGACAGGGTTCATTAGAGAAACAAAAACTGTTTTTT. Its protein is CASSQGQGSLEKQKLFF.

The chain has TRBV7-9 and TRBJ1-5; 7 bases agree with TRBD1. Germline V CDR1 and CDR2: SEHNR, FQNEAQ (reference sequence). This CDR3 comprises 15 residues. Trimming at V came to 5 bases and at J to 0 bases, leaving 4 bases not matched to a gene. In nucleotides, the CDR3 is TGTGCCAGCAGCGCTACAGGGGATAGCAATCAGCCCCAGCATTTT. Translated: CASSATGDSNQPQHF.

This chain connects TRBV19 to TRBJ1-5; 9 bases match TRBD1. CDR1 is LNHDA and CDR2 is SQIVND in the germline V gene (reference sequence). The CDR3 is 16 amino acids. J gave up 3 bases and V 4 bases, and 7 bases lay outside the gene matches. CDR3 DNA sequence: TGTGCCAGTAGTAAACCGGGACAGGGATCCAATCAGCCCCAGCATTTT. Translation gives CASSKPGQGSNQPQHF.

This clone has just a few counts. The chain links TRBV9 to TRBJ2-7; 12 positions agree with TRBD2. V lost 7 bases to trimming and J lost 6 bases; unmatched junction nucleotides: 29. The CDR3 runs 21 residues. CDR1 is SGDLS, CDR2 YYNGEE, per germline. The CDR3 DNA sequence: TGTGCCAGCCCCGGAGTGGTGCACGGGCTAGCGGGAGGGTGCCCTACCTTCGAGCAGTACTTC. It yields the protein CASPGVVHGLAGGCPTFEQYF. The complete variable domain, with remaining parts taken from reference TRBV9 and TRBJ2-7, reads DSGVTQTPKHLITATGQRVTLRCSPRSGDLSVYWYQQSLDQGLQFLIQYYNGEERAKGNILERFSAQQFPDLHSELNLSSLELGDSALYFCASPGVVHGLAGGCPTFEQYFGPGTRLTVT.

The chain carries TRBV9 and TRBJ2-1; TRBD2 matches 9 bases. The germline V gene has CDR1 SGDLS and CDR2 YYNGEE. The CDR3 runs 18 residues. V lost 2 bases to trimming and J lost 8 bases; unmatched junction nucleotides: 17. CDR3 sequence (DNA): TGTGCCAGCAGCGTCGGGCGGGGGGGCCTTAAGGTTTTCGATGAGCAGTTCTTC. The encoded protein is CASSVGRGGLKVFDEQFF. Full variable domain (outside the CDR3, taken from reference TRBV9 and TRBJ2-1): DSGVTQTPKHLITATGQRVTLRCSPRSGDLSVYWYQQSLDQGLQFLIQYYNGEERAKGNILERFSAQQFPDLHSELNLSSLELGDSALYFCASSVGRGGLKVFDEQFFGPGTRLTVL.

This chain's CDR3 is CASSGTVVDTSTDTQYF. In DNA form, the CDR3 reads TGTGCCAGCAGCGGCACCGTTGTGGACACTAGCACAGATACGCAGTATTTT. This chain uses TRBV5-6 with TRBJ2-3; possibly TRBD1 for D (5 bases). CDR1 SGHDT and CDR2 YYEEEE come from the germline V gene. V dropped 4 bases and J dropped 0 bases, with 18 bases sitting between them. This CDR3 contains 17 residues.

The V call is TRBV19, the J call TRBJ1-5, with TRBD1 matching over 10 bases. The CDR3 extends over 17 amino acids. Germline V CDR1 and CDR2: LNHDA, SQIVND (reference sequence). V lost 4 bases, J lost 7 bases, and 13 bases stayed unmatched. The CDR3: CASSRGAGQGLVQPQHF. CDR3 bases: TGTGCCAGTAGTAGAGGGGCGGGACAGGGGCTGGTCCAGCCCCAGCATTTT. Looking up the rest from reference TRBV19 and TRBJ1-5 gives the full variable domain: DGGITQSPKYLFRKEGQNVTLSCEQNLNHDAMYWYRQDPGQGLRLIYYSQIVNDFQKGDIAEGYSVSREKKESFPLTVTSAQKNPTAFYLCASSRGAGQGLVQPQHFGDGTRLSIL.

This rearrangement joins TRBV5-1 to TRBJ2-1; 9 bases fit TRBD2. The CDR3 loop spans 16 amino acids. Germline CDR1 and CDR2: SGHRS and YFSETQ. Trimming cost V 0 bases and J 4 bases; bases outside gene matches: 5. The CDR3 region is CASSLELSGGYNEQFF. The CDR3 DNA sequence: TGCGCCAGCAGCTTGGAGTTGAGCGGGGGGTACAATGAGCAGTTCTTC. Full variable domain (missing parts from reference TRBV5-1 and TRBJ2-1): KAGVTQTPRYLIKTRGQQVTLSCSPISGHRSVSWYQQTPGQGLQFLFEYFSETQRNKGNFPGRFSGRQFSNSRSEMNVSTLELGDSALYLCASSLELSGGYNEQFFGPGTRLTVL.